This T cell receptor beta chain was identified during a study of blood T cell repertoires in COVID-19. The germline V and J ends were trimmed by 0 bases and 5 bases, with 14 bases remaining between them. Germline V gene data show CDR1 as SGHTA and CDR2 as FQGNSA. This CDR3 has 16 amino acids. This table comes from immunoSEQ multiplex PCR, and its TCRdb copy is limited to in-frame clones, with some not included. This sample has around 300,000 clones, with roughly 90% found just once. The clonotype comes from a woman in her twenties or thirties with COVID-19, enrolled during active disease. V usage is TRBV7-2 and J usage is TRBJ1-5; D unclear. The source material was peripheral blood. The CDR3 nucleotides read TGTGCCAGCAGCTTAGCTCGGCAGGCCGTCGATCAGCCCCAGCATTTT. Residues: CASSLARQAVDQPQHF.